This entry lists 29 T cell receptor beta chains sequenced from one sample in a study of T-cell reconstitution after alpha-beta-depleted transplantation in children. Unique molecular identifiers were used in preparing the TCRbeta library. One entry per CDR3 protein results from TCRdb running MiXCR on the PCR reads. The table includes some 76,000 distinct CDR3 sequences, 9.5% to 13% detected once. The specimen was PBMCs, collected before TCRalphabeta/CD19-depleted stem cell transplant. The receptors come from a boy aged 5-17 years with acute myeloid leukemia, due to receive a stem cell transplant.

The sample holds one count of this clonotype. The V and J genes are TRBV11-1 and TRBJ2-1, with D perhaps TRBD2 (6 bases). V lost 2 bases and J lost 5, with 28 bases in between. Germline V gives CDR1 SGHAT, CDR2 FQDESV (reference sequence). The length of the CDR3 is 20 residues. CDR3 region: CASSLSICGERETYDNEQFF. The CDR3 nucleotides are TGTGCCAGCAGCTTATCGATCTGCGGGGAGAGGGAAACCTATGACAATGAGCAGTTCTTC.

This clonotype has ten or more counts. This chain uses TRBV12-3 or TRBV12-4 with TRBJ1-6, with TRBD1 as a possible D gene (5 bases). V was cut by 3 bases and J by 13 bases, with 16 bases left in between. This CDR3 region has 14 residues. CDR3 amino acids: CASSLGQGLIPLHF. Here the CDR3 DNA reads TGTGCCAGCAGTTTGGGGCAGGGTCTTATCCCCCTCCACTTT.

At least ten counts were recorded for this clonotype. The chain links TRBV12-3 or TRBV12-4 to TRBJ1-1; TRBD1 agrees at 12 bases. There are 16 residues in the CDR3. The junction had 7 bases not matched to a gene; V was cut back by 3 bases and J by 5 bases. The CDR3 DNA is TGTGCCAGCAGTTTTCCCGGGACAGGGGGCTGGACTGAAGCTTTCTTT. This encodes CASSFPGTGGWTEAFF.

This clonotype was seen many times. J is TRBJ2-5 and V is TRBV12-3 or TRBV12-4, with D tentatively TRBD2 (5 bases). The CDR3 is made up of 14 amino acids. Trimming removed 6 bases from V and 3 bases from J, with 14 bases in between. DNA of the CDR3: TGTGCCAGCAGCCTAGGGCCCGGGAAAGAGACCCAGTACTTC. This sequence encodes CASSLGPGKETQYF.

This clonotype is medium-sized in the sample. V gene TRBV12-3 or TRBV12-4 combines with J gene TRBJ1-5, with D uncertain. The CDR3 is made up of 14 amino acids. V dropped 8 bases and J dropped 0 bases, with 11 bases sitting between them. CDR3: CASRRGYSNQPQHF. The CDR3 DNA sequence: TGTGCCAGCCGTCGGGGATATAGCAATCAGCCCCAGCATTTT.

This clonotype was recorded at least ten times. The chain has TRBV28 and TRBJ2-2; D is tentatively TRBD1 or TRBD2 (5 bases each). The CDR3 loop spans 16 amino acids. V lost 8 bases to trimming and J lost 7 bases, with 23 bases between them. Germline values: CDR1 MDHEN, CDR2 SYDVKM. CDR3 in DNA: TGTGCCAGCCTACCGACCGGGACGGCCCTGATCGGGGAGCTGTTTTTT. Translation gives CASLPTGTALIGELFF.

The table lists this clonotype with many counts. The chain combines TRBV20-1 with TRBJ1-1, with D possibly matching TRBD1 (5 bases). V was shortened by 0 bases and J by 4 bases, with 6 bases between the two germline ends. Germline values: CDR1 DFQATT, CDR2 SNEGSKA (reference sequence). The CDR3 spans 12 residues. The CDR3 region is CSARDQGTEAFF. The DNA of the CDR3 is TGCAGTGCTAGAGATCAGGGCACTGAAGCTTTCTTT.

The V call is TRBV5-5, the J call TRBJ2-1; TRBD1 or TRBD2 may be the D gene (5 bases each). V lost 5 bases, J lost 10 bases, and 16 bases lay in between. CDR3 length: 13 residues. Per the germline V gene, CDR1 is SGHKS and CDR2 is YYEKEE (reference sequence). The DNA for the CDR3 is TGTGCCAGCAGTGGGACCCTTTATGGGGAGCAGTTCTTC. It yields the protein CASSGTLYGEQFF.

The sample holds many counts of this clonotype. The rearrangement joins TRBV11-2 to TRBJ1-2; the match to TRBD1 covers 8 bases. Unmatched junction bases numbered 12, after V lost 8 bases and J lost 7 bases. CDR1 SGHAT and CDR2 FQNNGV come from the germline V gene. The CDR3 runs 14 residues. The CDR3 region is CASRGRGRGVGYTF. CDR3 DNA: TGTGCCAGCCGGGGCAGGGGGCGAGGAGTTGGCTACACCTTC. Combining the CDR3 with reference TRBV11-2 and TRBJ1-2 gives the whole variable domain EAGVAQSPRYKIIEKRQSVAFWCNPISGHATLYWYQQILGQGPKLLIQFQNNGVVDDSQLPKDRFSAERLKGVDSTLKIQPAKLEDSAVYLCASRGRGRGVGYTFGSGTRLTVV.

This clonotype appeared many times. The chain joins TRBV5-1 to TRBJ2-2; 9 nucleotides match TRBD1. Trimming took 4 bases from V and 5 from J; bases not matched to a gene: 6. Germline CDR1 is SGHRS and CDR2 is YFSETQ. The CDR3 extends over 15 amino acids. CDR3 nucleotide sequence: TGCGCCAGCAGCCCTGGGACAGGGAAAACCGGGGAGCTGTTTTTT. Amino acid sequence: CASSPGTGKTGELFF.

This clonotype was seen repeatedly, ten times or more. The gene calls are TRBV5-1 and TRBJ2-1; 7 bases line up with TRBD2. The V and J ends lost 1 base and 1 base, in that order; junction bases with no gene match: 11. CDR3 length: 18 residues. CDR1 is SGHRS, CDR2 YFSETQ, per germline. CDR3 nucleotide sequence: TGCGCCAGCAGCTTGCGCGGTTATCGGGGGGATTCCTACAATGAGCAGTTCTTC. Encoded protein: CASSLRGYRGDSYNEQFF.

This clonotype was detected ten times or more. V usage is TRBV4-1 and J usage is TRBJ1-5; 7 bases line up with TRBD1. J lost 1 base, V lost 2 bases, and 8 bases had no gene match. This CDR3 contains 17 residues. The germline gives CDR1 MGHRA, CDR2 YSYEKL. CDR3 residues: CASSQSPGTASNQPQHF. CDR3 nucleotide sequence: TGCGCCAGCAGCCAATCCCCCGGGACAGCAAGCAATCAGCCCCAGCATTTT.

The sample holds many counts of this clonotype. The gene calls are TRBV29-1 and TRBJ2-2; D not resolved. CDR1 SQVTM and CDR2 ANQGSEA come from the germline V gene. This CDR3 has 13 amino acids. V was cut by 4 bases and J by 5 bases, with 11 bases left in between. As DNA, the CDR3 is TGCAGCGTTGGGGATCTGGGAACCGGGGAGCTGTTTTTT. Its translation is CSVGDLGTGELFF.

Details on this clonotype: This may arise from a read error, as a much more abundant clone is one base away. This chain links TRBV4-3 with TRBJ1-6; D perhaps matches TRBD1 (6 bases). The CDR3 runs to 15 residues. Germline V gene data show CDR1 as LGHNA and CDR2 as YSLEER. The CDR3 reads CASSQDPGVDSPLLF. The CDR3 region has the DNA TGCGCCAGCAGCCAAGATCCAGGGGTGGATTCACCCCTCCTCTTT.

In this sample, this clonotype turned up many times. V and J are TRBV20-1 and TRBJ2-7; TRBD1 agrees at 8 bases. This CDR3 has 15 amino acids. Per the germline V gene, CDR1 is DFQATT and CDR2 is SNEGSKA (reference sequence). The ends lost 2 bases at V and 1 base at J; junction bases unmatched: 7. The chain's CDR3 is CSARYGTGVSYEQYF. CDR3 nucleotide sequence: TGCAGTGCTAGATACGGGACAGGAGTTTCCTACGAGCAGTACTTC.

Within the sample, this clonotype is medium-sized. Here the CDR3 reads CASSYGGEQYF. The CDR3 nucleotides are TGTGCCAGCAGCTATGGGGGCGAGCAGTACTTC. The V and J genes are TRBV7-2 and TRBJ2-7; either TRBD1 or TRBD2 may fit D (5 bases each). The CDR3 consists of 11 residues. Germline V lookup: CDR1 SGHTA, CDR2 FQGNSA. Between the trimmed V and J ends, which lost 4 bases and 6 bases, there was a span of 7 bases.

The chain couples TRBV5-1 to TRBJ2-6, with TRBD1 matching over 12 bases. The CDR3 consists of 18 residues. Germline CDR1 SGHRS, CDR2 YFSETQ. The trim removed 0 bases at V and 2 bases at J, leaving 3 bases unmatched. This chain's CDR3 is CASSLGGTGGAGANVLTF. The CDR3 DNA reads TGCGCCAGCAGCTTGGGCGGGACAGGGGGCGCTGGGGCCAACGTCCTGACTTTC.

This clonotype was found many times. The J gene is TRBJ1-1, the V gene TRBV12-3 or TRBV12-4; 7 nucleotides agree with TRBD1. V lost 6 bases, J lost 7 bases, and 11 bases stayed unmatched. The CDR3 is made up of 14 amino acids. The CDR3 spells CASSETGAGREAFF. CDR3 nucleotides: TGTGCCAGCAGCGAAACAGGGGCTGGCCGTGAAGCTTTCTTT.

This clonotype was picked up many times. V and J are TRBV5-1 and TRBJ2-5; D is undetermined. The CDR3 loop spans 13 amino acids. CDR1 is SGHRS and CDR2 is YFSETQ in the germline V gene. The V end lost 0 bases, the J end lost 7 bases, and 10 bases lay between the germline ends. CDR3: CASSLGREGTQYF. DNA for the CDR3: TGCGCCAGCAGCTTGGGTCGCGAAGGGACCCAGTACTTC.

This clonotype was seen many times. In DNA form, the CDR3 reads TGTGCCAGCAGCGTACAAGCTGACATGAACACTGAAGCTTTCTTT. Its translation: CASSVQADMNTEAFF. The chain carries TRBV9 and TRBJ1-1; D not resolved. V was shortened by 1 base and J by 0 bases, with 10 bases between the two germline ends. The length of the CDR3 is 15 residues. Per the germline V gene, CDR1 is SGDLS and CDR2 is YYNGEE.

V gene TRBV19 combines with J gene TRBJ1-5; perhaps TRBD1 as D (6 bases). V lost 5 bases to trimming and J lost 5 bases, with 13 bases between them. The CDR3 extends over 14 amino acids. Germline V gene lookup returns CDR1 LNHDA and CDR2 SQIVND (reference sequence). DNA of the CDR3: TGTGCCAGTAGTCGGACGGCAGGGGATCAGCCCCAGCATTTT. This encodes CASSRTAGDQPQHF. Supplemented by reference TRBV19 and TRBJ1-5, the full variable domain reads DGGITQSPKYLFRKEGQNVTLSCEQNLNHDAMYWYRQDPGQGLRLIYYSQIVNDFQKGDIAEGYSVSREKKESFPLTVTSAQKNPTAFYLCASSRTAGDQPQHFGDGTRLSIL.

There are many counts of this clonotype. This rearrangement joins TRBV12-3 or TRBV12-4 to TRBJ1-5, with 8 bases identical to TRBD1. Trimming took 2 bases from V and 9 from J; bases not matched to a gene: 9. The CDR3 consists of 15 residues. The CDR3, as DNA: TGTGCCAGCAGTTTAAGGTCAGGGGGCGTATGGCCCCAGCATTTT. Translating gives CASSLRSGGVWPQHF.

There are many counts of this clonotype. The rearrangement links TRBV20-1 to TRBJ2-7; D perhaps matches TRBD2 (5 bases). Trimming took off 4 bases at V and 3 bases at J, with 13 bases between the two ends. The CDR3 runs to 13 residues. Germline V CDR1 and CDR2: DFQATT, SNEGSKA (reference sequence). The CDR3 DNA is TGCAGTGCTATGATAAGAGACTACTACGAGCAGTACTTC. Residues: CSAMIRDYYEQYF.

This clonotype was detected many times. V gene TRBV29-1 combines with J gene TRBJ2-4; 7 bases align to TRBD1. CDR1 and CDR2 (germline): SQVTM, ANQGSEA. The trim removed 3 bases at V and 0 bases at J, leaving 8 bases unmatched. The CDR3 consists of 16 residues. The CDR3 protein is CSVERTGDIAKNIQYF. CDR3 in DNA: TGCAGCGTTGAGAGGACAGGCGATATAGCCAAAAACATTCAGTACTTC.

The sample holds many counts of this clonotype. The chain combines TRBV20-1 with TRBJ2-7, with D uncertain. Trimming stripped 3 bases from V and 4 bases from J, with 10 bases between. The CDR3 sequence is 12 residues long. CDR1 and CDR2 (germline): DFQATT, SNEGSKA (reference sequence). The chain's CDR3 is CSARSAGYEQYF. For the CDR3, the DNA is TGCAGTGCTAGGTCGGCCGGGTACGAGCAGTACTTC.

The table lists this clonotype with a few counts. The gene calls are TRBV10-3 and TRBJ2-5; 10 bases line up with TRBD1. The germline CDR1 and CDR2 sequences are ENHRY and SYGVKD. The CDR3 has 16 amino acids. Unmatched junction bases numbered 9, after V lost 4 bases and J lost 4 bases. DNA for the CDR3: TGTGCCATCAGTGTAAAGGGACAGGGGAACGGAGAGACCCAGTACTTC. Translation: CAISVKGQGNGETQYF.

The table lists this clonotype with many counts. The chain employs TRBV10-2 and TRBJ2-5; D perhaps matches TRBD1 (5 bases). The CDR3 runs to 12 residues. CDR1 is WSHSY, CDR2 SAAADI, per germline. V lost 4 bases and J 4 bases, leaving 7 bases between the germline ends. The CDR3 spells CASSGGGETQYF. Written as DNA, the CDR3 is TGCGCCAGCAGTGGGGGCGGAGAGACCCAGTACTTC.

The chain links TRBV6-5 to TRBJ1-1, with 7 positions matching TRBD1. CDR3 size: 17 residues. Per the germline V gene, CDR1 is MNHEY and CDR2 is SVGAGI. J lost 4 bases, V lost 2 bases, and 13 bases had no gene match. DNA for the CDR3: TGTGCCAGCAGTTACGTTATTTTGACAGGGAGTCCCACTGAAGCTTTCTTT. It translates to CASSYVILTGSPTEAFF.

This clonotype was recorded a few times. The chain employs TRBV11-2 and TRBJ1-1; 7 nucleotides agree with TRBD1. Germline lookup yields CDR1 SGHAT and CDR2 FQNNGV. CDR3 length equals 12 residues. Unmatched junction bases numbered 9, after V lost 8 bases and J lost 9 bases. CDR3 sequence reads: CASSQGGGKAFF. As DNA, the CDR3 is TGTGCCAGCTCCCAAGGGGGCGGGAAAGCTTTCTTT.